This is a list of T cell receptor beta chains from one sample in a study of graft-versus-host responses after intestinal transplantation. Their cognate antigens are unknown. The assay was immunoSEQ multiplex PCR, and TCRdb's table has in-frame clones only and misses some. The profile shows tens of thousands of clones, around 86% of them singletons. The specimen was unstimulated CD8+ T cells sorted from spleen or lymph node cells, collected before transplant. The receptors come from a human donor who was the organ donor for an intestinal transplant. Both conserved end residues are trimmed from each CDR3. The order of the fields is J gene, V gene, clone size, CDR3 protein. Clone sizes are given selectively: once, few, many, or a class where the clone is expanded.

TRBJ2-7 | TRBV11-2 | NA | ASSLVYSSISYEQY
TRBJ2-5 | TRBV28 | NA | ASSSRTRWPETQY
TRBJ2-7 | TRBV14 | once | ASSQQRSYEQY
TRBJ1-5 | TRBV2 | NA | ASSDAGLGGGQPQH
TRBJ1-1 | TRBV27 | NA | ASSPQDHAAEAF
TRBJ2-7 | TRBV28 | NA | ASSVTSGDPIIYEQY
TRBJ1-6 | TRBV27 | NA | ASSLGHNSPLH
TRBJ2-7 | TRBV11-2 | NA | ASSLVGGSYEQY
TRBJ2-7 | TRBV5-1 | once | ASSMGGGAQADEQY
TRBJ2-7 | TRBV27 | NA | ASGGASYEQY
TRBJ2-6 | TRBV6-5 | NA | ASSLGGYGANVLT
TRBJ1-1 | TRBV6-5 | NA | ASSYLLAGLGAF
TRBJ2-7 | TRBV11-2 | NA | ASSAPNYRGSPYEQY
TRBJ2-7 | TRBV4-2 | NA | ASSQEYAVLGRVYEQY
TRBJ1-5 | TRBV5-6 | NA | ASSLGRLYSNQPQH
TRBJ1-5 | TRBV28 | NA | ASSSRGSNQPQH
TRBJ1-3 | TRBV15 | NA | ATSSVDRATHSGNTIY
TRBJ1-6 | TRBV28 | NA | ASSFRVAVNSPLH
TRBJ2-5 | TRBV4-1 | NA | ASSPDRAQETQY
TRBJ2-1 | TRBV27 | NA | ASSVGTGGPYNEQF
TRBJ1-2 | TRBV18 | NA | ASSPSHYGYT
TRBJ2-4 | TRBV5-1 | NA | ASSLGQGANIQY
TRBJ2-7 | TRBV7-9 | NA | ASSFGQGAIGQY
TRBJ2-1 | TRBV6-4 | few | ASSEDSEVDEQF
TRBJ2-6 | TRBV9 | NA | ASSVFSGANVLT
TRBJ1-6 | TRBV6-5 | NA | ASSYSGSPLH
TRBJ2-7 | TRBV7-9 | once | ASSPIGVGVYEQY
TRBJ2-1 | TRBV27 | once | ASSPGQLLYNEQF
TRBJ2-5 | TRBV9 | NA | ASSPSTGIEETQY
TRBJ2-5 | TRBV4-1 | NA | ASSLSGTGETQY
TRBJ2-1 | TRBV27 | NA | ASSLALTGTYNEQF
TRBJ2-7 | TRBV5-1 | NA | ASRVTGSSYEQY
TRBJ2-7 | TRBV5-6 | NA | ASSLGDIAYEQY
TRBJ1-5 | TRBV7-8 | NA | ASSTDPGRADGNQPQH
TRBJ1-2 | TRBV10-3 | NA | AIKVTGQSGYT
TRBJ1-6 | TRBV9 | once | ASSQGLQGQSPLH
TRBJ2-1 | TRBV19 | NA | ASSIDGSSYNEQF
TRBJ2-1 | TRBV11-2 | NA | ASSSEGWAGEDNEQF
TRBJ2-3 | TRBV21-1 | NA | AYKLGGGRTDTQY
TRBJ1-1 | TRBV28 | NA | ASSIRTGGRGTEAF
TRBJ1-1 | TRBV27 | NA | ASSTSPAGPNTEAF
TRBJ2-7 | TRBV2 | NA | ASSEFFGTGGSEQY
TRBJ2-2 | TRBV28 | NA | ASSRDSFDTRELF
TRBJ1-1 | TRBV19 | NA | ASKGVMNTEAF
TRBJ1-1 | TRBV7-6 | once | ASSLVTETNTEAF
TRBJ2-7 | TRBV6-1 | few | ASSESAGQAEQY
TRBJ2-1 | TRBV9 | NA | ASSVEDQGGGYNEQF